A single sample is the source of the 9 T cell receptor beta chains below, sequenced in a study of control samples from healthy donors and cancer patients. The table came from immunoSEQ multiplex PCR; TCRdb's copy has only in-frame clones and leaves some out. The profile shows over 70,000 clones, 70% to 90% of them singletons. Sequencing input: blood. The receptor set was obtained from a woman in her fifties or sixties in good health.

The chain uses TRBV10-1 and TRBJ2-2; D gene unclear. The germline gives CDR1 WNHNN, CDR2 SYGVQD (reference sequence). Trimming took off 6 bases at V and 4 bases at J, with 9 bases between the two ends. This CDR3 has 13 amino acids. The chain's CDR3 is CASSQDPTGELFF. The CDR3 coding sequence is TGCGCCAGCAGCCAGGACCCCACCGGGGAGCTGTTTTTT.

There are a few counts of this clone. The chain combines TRBV28 with TRBJ1-6; the D is unclear. Germline CDR1 and CDR2: MDHEN and SYDVKM. This CDR3 has 16 amino acids. V was clipped by 6 bases and J by 0 bases, with 12 bases between them. This chain's CDR3 is CASRSLDSSYNSPLHF. CDR3 nucleotides: TGTGCCAGCAGGAGTTTGGATAGCTCCTATAATTCACCCCTCCACTTT.

This sequence joins TRBV6-5 and TRBJ1-6; tentatively, D is TRBD1 (6 bases). CDR3 length: 15 residues. Germline V CDR1 and CDR2: MNHEY, SVGAGI. The V end was cut by 5 bases, the J end by 10 bases, with 18 bases between. CDR3 coding DNA: TGTGCCAGCAGTCTTACGCGGGGGGCGCGATCACCCCTCCACTTT. Protein product: CASSLTRGARSPLHF.

The chain couples TRBV6-2 or TRBV6-3 to TRBJ1-5, with TRBD1 as a possible D gene (6 bases). The CDR3 extends over 15 amino acids. V gave up 6 bases and J gave up 5 bases, with 17 bases separating them. CDR1 and CDR2 from the germline V gene are MNHEY and SVGEGT. CDR3 DNA sequence: TGTGCCAGCAGCCATGGACAGATAAGTTATCAGCCCCAGCATTTT. It encodes CASSHGQISYQPQHF.

This clone was seen once. The CDR3 loop reads CASSQGHTPSVETQYF. Here the CDR3 DNA reads TGTGCCAGCAGCCAAGGGCACACCCCCTCGGTCGAGACCCAGTACTTC. The chain has TRBV14 and TRBJ2-5, with D unresolved. This CDR3 has 16 residues. V shed 1 base and J shed 5 bases, with 17 bases lying between them. Germline CDR1 is SGHDN and CDR2 is FVKESK.

This chain connects TRBV5-1 to TRBJ2-3, with a tentative D call TRBD2 (5 bases). The V gene lost 1 base and the J gene lost 3 bases, with 15 bases spanning the gap. CDR3 length equals 16 residues. Germline loops: CDR1 SGHRS, CDR2 YFSETQ. This CDR3 is CASSLPLSTGTDTQYF. The CDR3 region has the DNA TGCGCCAGCAGCTTGCCTTTGTCTACGGGGACAGATACGCAGTATTTT.

V usage is TRBV7-3 and J usage is TRBJ1-1, with D perhaps matching TRBD1 (5 bases). V lost 7 bases and J 3 bases, leaving 15 bases between the germline ends. This CDR3 comprises 14 residues. CDR1 is SGHTA, CDR2 FQGTGA, per germline. CDR3 coding DNA: TGTGCCAGCACCTTCAGGACGGGGGACACTGAAGCTTTCTTT. This translates into CASTFRTGDTEAFF.

The rearrangement joins TRBV6-6 to TRBJ2-3; 8 nucleotides match TRBD1. J gave up 3 bases and V 6 bases, and 5 bases lay outside the gene matches. CDR1 is MNHNY and CDR2 is SVGAGI in the germline V gene (reference sequence). The CDR3 runs 14 residues. The CDR3 sequence is CASRRGQGTDTQYF. As DNA, the CDR3 is TGTGCCAGCAGACGCGGACAGGGTACAGATACGCAGTATTTT.

V and J are TRBV6-2 or TRBV6-3 and TRBJ2-1, with D hard to call. CDR3 length: 17 residues. Trimming cost V 2 bases and J 0 bases, with 14 bases left between them. Germline CDR1 MNHEY, CDR2 SVGEGT. CDR3 DNA sequence: TGTGCCAGCAGTTACATCTCTGAGTTTAGCTCCTACAATGAGCAGTTCTTC. Protein sequence: CASSYISEFSSYNEQFF.